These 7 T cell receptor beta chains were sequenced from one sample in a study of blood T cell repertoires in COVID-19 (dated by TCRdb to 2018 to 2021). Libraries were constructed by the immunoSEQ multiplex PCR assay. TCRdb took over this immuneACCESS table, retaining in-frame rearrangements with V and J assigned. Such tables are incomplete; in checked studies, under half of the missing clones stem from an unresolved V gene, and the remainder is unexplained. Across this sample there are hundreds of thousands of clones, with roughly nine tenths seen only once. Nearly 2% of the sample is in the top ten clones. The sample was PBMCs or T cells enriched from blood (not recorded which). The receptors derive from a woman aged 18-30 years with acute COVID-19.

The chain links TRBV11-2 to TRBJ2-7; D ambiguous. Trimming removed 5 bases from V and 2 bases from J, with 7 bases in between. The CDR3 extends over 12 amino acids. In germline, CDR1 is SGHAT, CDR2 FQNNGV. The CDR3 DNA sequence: TGTGCCAGCAGCGGCACCCCCTACGAGCAGTACTTC. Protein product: CASSGTPYEQYF.

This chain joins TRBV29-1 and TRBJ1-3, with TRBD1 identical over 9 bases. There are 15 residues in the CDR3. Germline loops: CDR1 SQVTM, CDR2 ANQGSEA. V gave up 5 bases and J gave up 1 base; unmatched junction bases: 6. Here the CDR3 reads CSVQGDRVSGNTIYF. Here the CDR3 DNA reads TGCAGCGTTCAAGGGGACAGGGTTTCTGGAAACACCATATATTTT. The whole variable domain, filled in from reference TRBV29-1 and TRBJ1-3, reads SAVISQKPSRDICQRGTSLTIQCQVDSQVTMMFWYRQQPGQSLTLIATANQGSEATYESGFVIDKFPISRPNLTFSTLTVSNMSPEDSSIYLCSVQGDRVSGNTIYFGEGSWLTVV.

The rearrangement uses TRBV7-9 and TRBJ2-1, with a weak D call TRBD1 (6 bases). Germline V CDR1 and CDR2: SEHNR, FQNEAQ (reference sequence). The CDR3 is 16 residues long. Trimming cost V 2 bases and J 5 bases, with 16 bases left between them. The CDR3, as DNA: TGTGCCAGCAGCTTATTCCAGGGGCCTAGGCACAATGAGCAGTTCTTC. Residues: CASSLFQGPRHNEQFF.

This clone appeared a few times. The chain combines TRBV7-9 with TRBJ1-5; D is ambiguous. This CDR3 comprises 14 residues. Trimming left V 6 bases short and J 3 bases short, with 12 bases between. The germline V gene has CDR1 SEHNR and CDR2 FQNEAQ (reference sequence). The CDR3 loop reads CASSPVDYNQPQHF. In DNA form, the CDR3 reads TGTGCCAGCAGTCCAGTGGACTACAATCAGCCCCAGCATTTT.

The CDR3 loop reads CASSLTGNGYTF. The DNA of the CDR3 is TGTGCCAGCAGTCTTACAGGGAATGGCTACACCTTC. The chain is built from TRBV27 and TRBJ1-2; perhaps TRBD1 as D (6 bases). V dropped 5 bases and J dropped 6 bases, with 10 bases sitting between them. This CDR3 region has 12 residues. Germline V gene lookup returns CDR1 MNHEY and CDR2 SMNVEV (reference sequence).

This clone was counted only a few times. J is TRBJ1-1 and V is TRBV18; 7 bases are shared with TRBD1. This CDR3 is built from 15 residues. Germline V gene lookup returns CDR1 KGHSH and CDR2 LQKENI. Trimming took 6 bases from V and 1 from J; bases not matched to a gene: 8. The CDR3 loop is CASSQEGQQNTEAFF. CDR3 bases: TGTGCCAGCTCGCAAGAGGGACAGCAGAACACTGAAGCTTTCTTT. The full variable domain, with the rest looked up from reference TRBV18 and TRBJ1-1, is NAGVMQNPRHLVRRRGQEARLRCSPMKGHSHVYWYRQLPEEGLKFMVYLQKENIIDESGMPKERFSAEFPKEGPSILRIQQVVRGDSAAYFCASSQEGQQNTEAFFGQGTRLTVV.

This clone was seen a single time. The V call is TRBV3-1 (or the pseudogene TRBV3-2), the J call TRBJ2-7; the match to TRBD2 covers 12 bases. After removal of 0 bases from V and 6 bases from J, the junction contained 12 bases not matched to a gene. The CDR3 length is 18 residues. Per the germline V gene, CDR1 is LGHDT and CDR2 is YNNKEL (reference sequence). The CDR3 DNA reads TGTGCCAGCAGCCAAGACCTCCCTACTAGCGGGAGGTTGTCCGAGCAGTACTTC. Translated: CASSQDLPTSGRLSEQYF.